These 21 T cell receptor beta chains share one sample of origin, sequenced in a study of blood T cell repertoires in COVID-19. Profiling relied on immunoSEQ multiplex PCR, and the TCRdb table lists in-frame clones only, not all of them. The sample contains hundreds of thousands of clones, around 85% of which appear only once. The sequenced sample consisted of PBMCs or T cells enriched from blood (not recorded which). These receptors were obtained from a woman aged 45-65 years who had recovered from COVID-19.

The rearrangement uses TRBV6-5 and TRBJ2-5, with a tentative D call TRBD2 (7 bases). Trimming removed 5 bases at V and 1 base at J, with 14 bases between. Germline V gene lookup returns CDR1 MNHEY and CDR2 SVGAGI. The CDR3 has 15 residues. The CDR3 coding sequence is TGTGCCAGCAGTCGCTCCGGGGGGCCCCAAGAGACCCAGTACTTC. This codes for CASSRSGGPQETQYF.

The chain links TRBV6-5 to TRBJ1-2, with TRBD1 as a possible D gene (5 bases). V dropped 6 bases and J dropped 4 bases, with 18 bases sitting between them. The CDR3 is made up of 15 amino acids. Germline CDR1 is MNHEY and CDR2 is SVGAGI. The CDR3 coding sequence is TGTGCCAGCAGCTACCCTATCGGGGGTTCCTATGGCTACACCTTC. It codes for CASSYPIGGSYGYTF.

The chain combines TRBV30 with TRBJ2-5, with a weak D call TRBD2 (5 bases). Germline CDR1 reads GTSNPN; CDR2 reads SVGIG (reference sequence). The CDR3 is 12 amino acids. Trimming left V 7 bases short and J 4 bases short, with 13 bases between. The CDR3 loop reads CASLLDRETQYF. CDR3 nucleotides: TGTGCCTCCCTACTAGACCGAGAGACCCAGTACTTC.

J is TRBJ2-5 and V is TRBV5-4, with 9 bases lining up with TRBD1. Germline CDR1 is SGHNT and CDR2 is YYREEE (reference sequence). V lost 5 bases and J lost 1; bases outside the gene matches: 3. The CDR3 length is 14 residues. In nucleotides, the CDR3 is TGTGCCAGCAGGGGACAGGGAGGCCAAGAGACCCAGTACTTC. Its protein product is CASRGQGGQETQYF. The whole variable domain, filled in from reference TRBV5-4 and TRBJ2-5, reads ETGVTQSPTHLIKTRGQQVTLRCSSQSGHNTVSWYQQALGQGPQFIFQYYREEENGRGNFPPRFSGLQFPNYSSELNVNALELDDSALYLCASRGQGGQETQYFGPGTRLLVL.

V usage is TRBV12-3 or TRBV12-4 and J usage is TRBJ2-3; possible D gene TRBD2, 6 bases. The CDR3 consists of 13 residues. Trimming took 5 bases from V and 12 from J, leaving 18 bases between them. Written as DNA, the CDR3 is TGTGCCAGCAGTGTTTCCGGGGGAGGAAGCCAGTATTTT. This codes for CASSVSGGGSQYF.

The chain recombines TRBV5-1 with TRBJ2-7; TRBD2 matches 7 bases. The V gene's germline CDR1 is SGHRS and CDR2 YFSETQ. This CDR3 comprises 13 residues. Trimming removed 5 bases from V and 2 bases from J; junction bases left unmatched: 4. CDR3 region: CASRGGSTYEQYF. The CDR3 DNA reads TGCGCCAGCAGGGGGGGGAGTACCTACGAGCAGTACTTC.

The rearrangement uses TRBV7-2 and TRBJ1-2; possibly TRBD1 for D (5 bases). The CDR3 length is 15 residues. V was trimmed by 4 bases and J by 3 bases, leaving 15 bases between them. Germline values: CDR1 SGHTA, CDR2 FQGNSA. CDR3 in DNA: TGTGCCAGCAGCTCCAAACACAGGTCCCACTATGGCTACACCTTC. Protein product: CASSSKHRSHYGYTF.

This rearrangement joins TRBV3-1 (or the pseudogene TRBV3-2) to TRBJ2-6; D remains unclear. Germline V CDR1 and CDR2: LGHDT, YNNKEL (reference sequence). The CDR3 totals 17 residues. Trimming removed 6 bases from V and 2 bases from J, with 17 bases in between. This chain's CDR3 is CASSRLRGLTGANVLTF. The CDR3, as DNA: TGTGCCAGCAGTCGACTTCGAGGCCTGACTGGGGCCAACGTCCTGACTTTC.

This clone was observed a handful of times. J is TRBJ2-6 and V is TRBV2; D is perhaps TRBD1 (6 bases). This CDR3 contains 15 residues. V lost 5 bases, J lost 12 bases, and 20 bases lay in between. Germline-derived CDR1 and CDR2 are SNHLY and FYNNEI. The CDR3 DNA reads as TGTGCCAGCAGTCTCACAGGGACCCCCACGGGCGTCCTGACTTTC. Its protein product is CASSLTGTPTGVLTF.

The rearrangement uses TRBV11-2 and TRBJ2-1, with 10 bases that match TRBD1. Germline loops: CDR1 SGHAT, CDR2 FQNNGV. J gave up 8 bases and V 4 bases, and 5 bases lay outside the gene matches. This CDR3 is 14 amino acids long. The CDR3: CASSYDRGLDEQFF. In DNA form, the CDR3 reads TGTGCCAGCAGCTACGACAGGGGGCTCGATGAGCAGTTCTTC.

The rearrangement joins TRBV4-3 to TRBJ2-2; TRBD2 agrees at 11 bases. In germline, CDR1 is LGHNA, CDR2 YSLEER. Trimming at V came to 4 bases and at J to 1 base, leaving 2 bases not matched to a gene. The length of the CDR3 is 16 residues. The CDR3 region has the DNA TGCGCCAGCAGCCTCGGGACTAGCGGGAACACCGGGGAGCTGTTTTTT. Translation: CASSLGTSGNTGELFF.

CDR3 loop: CASSSYRVPSWPQHF. CDR3 nucleotides: TGTGCCAGCAGCTCCTACCGGGTCCCGAGTTGGCCCCAGCATTTT. The chain employs TRBV5-6 and TRBJ1-5; D gene ambiguous. The CDR3 spans 15 residues. V was shortened by 3 bases and J by 9 bases, with 19 bases between the two germline ends. Germline V gene sequence: CDR1 SGHDT, CDR2 YYEEEE.

This clone came up a few times. The chain is built from TRBV5-1 and TRBJ2-7; 7 nucleotides match TRBD1. Germline V lookup: CDR1 SGHRS, CDR2 YFSETQ. The CDR3 is 15 amino acids. The ends lost 2 bases at V and 0 bases at J; junction bases unmatched: 5. This chain's CDR3 is CASSFLQGSSYEQYF. CDR3 in DNA: TGCGCCAGCAGCTTCCTACAGGGGAGCTCCTACGAGCAGTACTTC.

V usage is TRBV30 and J usage is TRBJ2-2; the match to TRBD1 covers 11 bases. The germline gives CDR1 GTSNPN, CDR2 SVGIG (reference sequence). Losses at the gene ends were 5 bases for V and 0 bases for J; bases not matched to a gene: 20. The CDR3 runs 21 residues. This CDR3 reads CAWQHTGTGGFLGPNTGELFF. CDR3 sequence (DNA): TGTGCCTGGCAACACACCGGGACAGGGGGTTTTTTAGGACCGAACACCGGGGAGCTGTTTTTT. Based on the CDR3 plus reference TRBV30 and TRBJ2-2, the full variable domain is SQTIHQWPATLVQPVGSPLSLECTVEGTSNPNLYWYRQAAGRGLQLLFYSVGIGQISSEVPQNLSASRPQDRQFILSSKKLLLSDSGFYLCAWQHTGTGGFLGPNTGELFFGEGSRLTVL.

The chain has TRBV18 and TRBJ1-5; 7 bases are a match to TRBD1. CDR3 length: 14 amino acids. The V gene end was trimmed by 4 bases and the J gene end by 1 base; junction bases not matched to a gene: 1. CDR1 KGHSH and CDR2 LQKENI come from the germline V gene. The chain's CDR3 is CASSQDRSNQPQHF. The CDR3 nucleotides are TGTGCCAGCTCACAGGACAGGAGCAATCAGCCCCAGCATTTT.

The V and J genes are TRBV3-1 (or the pseudogene TRBV3-2) and TRBJ1-6, with D perhaps matching TRBD1 (6 bases). CDR1 is LGHDT and CDR2 is YNNKEL in the germline V gene (reference sequence). The CDR3 is 17 amino acids. Trimming took 1 base from V and 7 from J, leaving 17 bases between them. In DNA, the CDR3 is TGTGCCAGCAGCCAAGTAGGGGGTTCAGGGTTGAATTCACCCCTCCACTTT. Translating gives CASSQVGGSGLNSPLHF.

The chain joins TRBV24-1 to TRBJ1-4; no definite D call. Between the trimmed V and J ends, which lost 4 bases and 0 bases, there was a span of 8 bases. The CDR3 extends over 15 amino acids. The germline V gene encodes CDR1 KGHDR and CDR2 SFDVKD. DNA for the CDR3: TGTGCCACCAGTGACCCCAGCGCAACTAATGAAAAACTGTTTTTT. Translating it yields CATSDPSATNEKLFF.

About this clone itself: A far larger clone is off by one base, so a read error is likely. This chain links TRBV15 with TRBJ2-6; D remains ambiguous. Germline V gene data show CDR1 as LNHNV and CDR2 as YYDKDF (reference sequence). The CDR3 sequence is 15 residues long. CDR3 region: CATCRDNSGANVLTF. The CDR3 coding sequence is TGTGCCACCTGCAGAGACAACTCTGGGGCCAACGTCCTGACTTTC.

This chain connects TRBV18 to TRBJ1-4; D may be TRBD1 (5 bases). The CDR3 covers 15 residues. The V gene lost 5 bases and the J gene lost 5 bases, with 15 bases spanning the gap. CDR1 and CDR2 (germline): KGHSH, LQKENI. The CDR3, as DNA: TGTGCCAGCTCAAGCGGGACCAACGGGAATGAAAAACTGTTTTTT. Protein product: CASSSGTNGNEKLFF.

The gene calls are TRBV30 and TRBJ1-6; D may be TRBD1 (6 bases). Trimming removed 3 bases at V and 9 bases at J, with 12 bases between. This CDR3 contains 13 residues. Germline V lookup: CDR1 GTSNPN, CDR2 SVGIG (reference sequence). CDR3 DNA sequence: TGTGCCTGGAGAGAACAGGGTCGTTCACCCCTCCACTTT. Its protein product is CAWREQGRSPLHF.

The chain carries TRBV3-1 (or the pseudogene TRBV3-2) and TRBJ1-3; 7 bases fit TRBD1. Germline V gene sequence: CDR1 LGHDT, CDR2 YNNKEL (reference sequence). The CDR3 totals 16 residues. V shed 4 bases and J 0 bases; nucleotides not matched to a gene: 6. The CDR3 region is CASSPYGTASGNTIYF. Here the CDR3 DNA reads TGTGCCAGCAGCCCCTACGGGACAGCCTCTGGAAACACCATATATTTT.